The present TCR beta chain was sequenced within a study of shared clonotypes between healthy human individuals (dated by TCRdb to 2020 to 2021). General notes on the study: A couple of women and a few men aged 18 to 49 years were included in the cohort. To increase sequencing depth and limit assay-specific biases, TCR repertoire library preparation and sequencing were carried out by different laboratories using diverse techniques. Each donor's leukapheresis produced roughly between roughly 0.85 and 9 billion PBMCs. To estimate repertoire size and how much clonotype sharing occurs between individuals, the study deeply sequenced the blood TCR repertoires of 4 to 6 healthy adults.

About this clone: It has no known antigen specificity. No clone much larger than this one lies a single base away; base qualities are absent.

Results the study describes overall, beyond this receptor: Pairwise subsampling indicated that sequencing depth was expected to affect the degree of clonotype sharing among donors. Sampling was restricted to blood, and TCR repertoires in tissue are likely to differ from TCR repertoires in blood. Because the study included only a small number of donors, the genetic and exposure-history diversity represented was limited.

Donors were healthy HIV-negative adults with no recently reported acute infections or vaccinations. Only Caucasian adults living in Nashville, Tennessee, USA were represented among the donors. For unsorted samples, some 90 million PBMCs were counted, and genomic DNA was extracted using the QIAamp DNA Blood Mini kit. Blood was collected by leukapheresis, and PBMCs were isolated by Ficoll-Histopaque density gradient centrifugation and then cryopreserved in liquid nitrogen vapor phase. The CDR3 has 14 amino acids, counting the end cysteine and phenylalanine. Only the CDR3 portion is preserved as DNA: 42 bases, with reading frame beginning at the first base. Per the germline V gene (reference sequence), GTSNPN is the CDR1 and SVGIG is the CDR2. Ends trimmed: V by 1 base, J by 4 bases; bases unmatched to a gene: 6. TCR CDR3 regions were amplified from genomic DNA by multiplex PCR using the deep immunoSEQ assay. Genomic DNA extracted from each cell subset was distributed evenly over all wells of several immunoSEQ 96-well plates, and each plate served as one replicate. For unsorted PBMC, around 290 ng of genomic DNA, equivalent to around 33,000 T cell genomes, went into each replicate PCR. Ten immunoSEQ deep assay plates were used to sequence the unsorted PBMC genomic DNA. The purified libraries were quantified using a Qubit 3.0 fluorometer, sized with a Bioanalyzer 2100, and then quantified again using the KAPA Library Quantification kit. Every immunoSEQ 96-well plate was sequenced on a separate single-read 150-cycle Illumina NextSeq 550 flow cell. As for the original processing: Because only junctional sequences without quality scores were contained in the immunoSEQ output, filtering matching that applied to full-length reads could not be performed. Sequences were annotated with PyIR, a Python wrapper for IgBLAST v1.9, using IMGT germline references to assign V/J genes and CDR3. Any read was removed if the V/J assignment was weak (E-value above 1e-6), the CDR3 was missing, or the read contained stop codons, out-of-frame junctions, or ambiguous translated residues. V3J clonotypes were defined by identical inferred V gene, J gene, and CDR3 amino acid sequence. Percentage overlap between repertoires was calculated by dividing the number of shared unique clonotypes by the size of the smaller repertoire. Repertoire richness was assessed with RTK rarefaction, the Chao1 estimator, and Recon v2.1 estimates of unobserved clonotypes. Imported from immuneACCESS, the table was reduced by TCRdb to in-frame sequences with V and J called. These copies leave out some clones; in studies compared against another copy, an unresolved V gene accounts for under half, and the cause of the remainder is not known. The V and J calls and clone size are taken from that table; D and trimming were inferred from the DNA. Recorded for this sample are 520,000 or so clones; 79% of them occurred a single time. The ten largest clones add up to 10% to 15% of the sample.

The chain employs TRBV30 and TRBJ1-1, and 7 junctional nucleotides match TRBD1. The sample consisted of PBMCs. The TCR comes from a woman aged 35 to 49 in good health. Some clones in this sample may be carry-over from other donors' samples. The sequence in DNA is TGTGCCTGGAGTGCCCGACAGGGTCTCACTGAAGCTTTCTTT. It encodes CAWSARQGLTEAFF.